Presented here are 26 T cell receptor beta chains from one specimen sequenced in a study of blood T cell repertoires in COVID-19. The assay was immunoSEQ multiplex PCR, and TCRdb's table has in-frame clones only and misses some. Of some 110,000 clones detected, roughly 87% appear once; the ten largest clones hold approximately 7.7%. Sequenced material: peripheral blood. The receptor set was obtained from a human donor in a cohort sampled during active COVID-19.

This chain uses TRBV19 with TRBJ2-3, with 12 positions matching TRBD2. Germline V gene sequence: CDR1 LNHDA, CDR2 SQIVND (reference sequence). The CDR3 covers 19 residues. V shed 0 bases, J shed 3 bases, and the junction held 10 bases outside the gene matches. The CDR3 here is CASSIDLSTSGGYTDTQYF. CDR3 bases: TGTGCCAGTAGTATAGATCTATCGACTAGCGGGGGATATACAGATACGCAGTATTTT.

The chain joins TRBV5-1 to TRBJ2-1; 8 bases map to TRBD2. CDR1 is SGHRS and CDR2 is YFSETQ in the germline V gene. With V trimmed by 0 bases and J by 0 bases, 2 bases remained unmatched. The CDR3 contains 16 residues. The CDR3 coding sequence is TGCGCCAGCAGCTTGGGGGCGGGGGGCTCCTACAATGAGCAGTTCTTC. This encodes CASSLGAGGSYNEQFF. Using reference TRBV5-1 and TRBJ2-1 for the parts outside the CDR3, the full variable domain is KAGVTQTPRYLIKTRGQQVTLSCSPISGHRSVSWYQQTPGQGLQFLFEYFSETQRNKGNFPGRFSGRQFSNSRSEMNVSTLELGDSALYLCASSLGAGGSYNEQFFGPGTRLTVL.

The V call is TRBV7-3, the J call TRBJ2-1; 12 bases match TRBD1. CDR1 and CDR2 from the germline V gene are SGHTA and FQGTGA. This CDR3 comprises 17 residues. After removal of 5 bases from V and 6 bases from J, the junction contained 11 bases not matched to a gene. For the CDR3, the DNA is TGTGCCAGCAGCCCGGGGGGGACAGGGGGCACGGGCAATGAGCAGTTCTTC. Translation gives CASSPGGTGGTGNEQFF.

In DNA form, the CDR3 reads TGCGCCAGCAGTGAGTCGGGGGGGATGAACACTGAAGCTTTCTTT. Its translation: CASSESGGMNTEAFF. The chain is built from TRBV10-1 and TRBJ1-1, with a weak D call TRBD1 (5 bases). Per the germline V gene, CDR1 is WNHNN and CDR2 is SYGVQD (reference sequence). This CDR3 has 15 amino acids. V dropped 0 bases and J dropped 0 bases, with 8 bases sitting between them.

The chain employs TRBV19 and TRBJ2-1; 16 bases align to TRBD2. Germline V lookup: CDR1 LNHDA, CDR2 SQIVND (reference sequence). The V gene end was trimmed by 5 bases and the J gene end by 8 bases; junction bases not matched to a gene: 6. This CDR3 has 16 amino acids. This chain's CDR3 is CASSSGTSGGDYEQFF. CDR3 bases: TGTGCCAGTAGTTCCGGGACTAGCGGGGGGGACTATGAGCAGTTCTTC. Complete variable domain (other parts from reference TRBV19 and TRBJ2-1): DGGITQSPKYLFRKEGQNVTLSCEQNLNHDAMYWYRQDPGQGLRLIYYSQIVNDFQKGDIAEGYSVSREKKESFPLTVTSAQKNPTAFYLCASSSGTSGGDYEQFFGPGTRLTVL.

The rearrangement joins TRBV6-5 to TRBJ1-4; D possibly corresponds to TRBD1 (6 bases). V was trimmed by 6 bases and J by 11 bases, leaving 16 bases between them. From germline, CDR1 is MNHEY and CDR2 SVGAGI. This CDR3 has 13 amino acids. The DNA for the CDR3 is TGTGCCAGCAGCTCCCGGGGGGCCGGGAAACTGTTTTTT. It codes for CASSSRGAGKLFF.

The rearrangement uses TRBV18 and TRBJ1-1; possibly TRBD1 for D (6 bases). This CDR3 contains 15 residues. V lost 3 bases and J lost 2, with 13 bases in between. CDR1 KGHSH and CDR2 LQKENI come from the germline V gene. The CDR3 nucleotides are TGTGCCAGCTCACCCGACAGGTGGATAAACACTGAAGCTTTCTTT. It yields the protein CASSPDRWINTEAFF.

J is TRBJ2-6 and V is TRBV2; 11 nucleotides line up with TRBD1. The germline V gene encodes CDR1 SNHLY and CDR2 FYNNEI. The CDR3 covers 16 residues. V was pared by 5 bases and J by 2 bases, with 2 bases of the junction left unmatched. CDR3 bases: TGTGCCAGCAGTCCGGGACAGGGGGCTGGGGCCAACGTCCTGACTTTC. Translation: CASSPGQGAGANVLTF.

The rearrangement links TRBV19 to TRBJ2-2; the match to TRBD2 covers 10 bases. The V gene end was trimmed by 11 bases and the J gene end by 2 bases; junction bases not matched to a gene: 5. CDR3 size: 14 residues. Looked up from germline, CDR1 is LNHDA and CDR2 is SQIVND (reference sequence). This chain's CDR3 is CAGSGRANTGELFF. In DNA form, the CDR3 reads TGTGCCGGGAGCGGGAGGGCCAACACCGGGGAGCTGTTTTTT.

The table lists this clone with a count of one. The chain joins TRBV7-3 to TRBJ1-2, with D possibly TRBD1 on 5 matching bases. The CDR3 sequence is 14 residues long. CDR1 is SGHTA and CDR2 is FQGTGA in the germline V gene. The V gene lost 5 bases and the J gene lost 8 bases, with 18 bases spanning the gap. The CDR3 nucleotides are TGTGCCAGCAGCCCCGGGGGGGTCCTAGAGGGCTACACCTTC. Protein product: CASSPGGVLEGYTF.

The CDR3 bases are TGCGCCAGCAGCTTGGTAGCTACCTCTGGGGCCAACGTCCTGACTTTC. Translated: CASSLVATSGANVLTF. The chain has TRBV5-1 and TRBJ2-6; no firm D call. The CDR3 spans 16 residues. Between the trimmed V and J ends, which lost 0 bases and 0 bases, there was a span of 7 bases. CDR1 SGHRS and CDR2 YFSETQ come from the germline V gene.

V gene TRBV4-1 combines with J gene TRBJ2-3; TRBD1 might be the D (6 bases). This CDR3 is built from 14 residues. The germline V gene encodes CDR1 MGHRA and CDR2 YSYEKL. Trimming cost V 1 base and J 2 bases, with 7 bases left between them. CDR3: CASSQGQDTDTQYF. CDR3 DNA sequence: TGCGCCAGCAGCCAAGGACAGGACACAGATACGCAGTATTTT.

The chain's CDR3 is CASSYVAAWRRGLHF. CDR3 in DNA: TGTGCCAGCAGTTACGTGGCGGCCTGGCGTCGAGGCCTCCACTTT. This chain links TRBV6-5 with TRBJ1-6; D gene uncertain. This CDR3 spans 15 amino acids. Looked up from germline, CDR1 is MNHEY and CDR2 is SVGAGI. Deletions cut 2 bases from V and 15 bases from J, with 20 bases between.

The chain recombines TRBV10-1 with TRBJ2-1, with 8 bases identical to TRBD1. Germline-derived CDR1 and CDR2 are WNHNN and SYGVQD (reference sequence). V shed 8 bases, J shed 10 bases, and the junction held 10 bases outside the gene matches. The CDR3 spans 13 residues. The CDR3, as DNA: TGCGCCAGCGGGTCAGGGGGCCGGGACGAGCAGTTCTTC. Translating it yields CASGSGGRDEQFF.

The chain employs TRBV4-1 and TRBJ1-1; 7 bases are a match to TRBD1. Germline V lookup: CDR1 MGHRA, CDR2 YSYEKL. The CDR3 has 18 amino acids. The trim removed 4 bases at V and 6 bases at J, leaving 20 bases unmatched. As DNA, the CDR3 is TGCGCCAGCAGCCCCAATAGGGGGCAGGGGGTCGGTGGCGCTGAAGCTTTCTTT. Translating it yields CASSPNRGQGVGGAEAFF.

The CDR3 DNA sequence: TGTGCCAGCAGGGAAGGGGCGATCAACGAGCAGTACTTC. Translation: CASREGAINEQYF. This chain connects TRBV27 to TRBJ2-7; perhaps TRBD1 as D (5 bases). This CDR3 has 13 amino acids. V lost 6 bases, J lost 5 bases, and 14 bases lay in between. Per the germline V gene, CDR1 is MNHEY and CDR2 is SMNVEV (reference sequence).

The V call is TRBV27, the J call TRBJ2-5, with D possibly matching TRBD1 (6 bases). This CDR3 spans 15 amino acids. In germline, CDR1 is MNHEY, CDR2 SMNVEV (reference sequence). V lost 3 bases, J lost 5 bases, and 16 bases lay in between. Written as DNA, the CDR3 is TGTGCCAGCAGTTTTGCGCAGGGGCCATGGGAGACCCAGTACTTC. Its protein product is CASSFAQGPWETQYF.

This chain links TRBV3-1 (or the pseudogene TRBV3-2) with TRBJ2-7; 8 bases align to TRBD2. This CDR3 spans 13 amino acids. CDR1 LGHDT and CDR2 YNNKEL come from the germline V gene (reference sequence). With V trimmed by 6 bases and J by 4 bases, 5 bases remained unmatched. The CDR3 protein is CASSYAGGYEQYF. For the CDR3, the DNA is TGTGCCAGCAGTTACGCGGGGGGATACGAGCAGTACTTC.

The CDR3 reads CASSLRLGGGELFF. The CDR3 DNA sequence: TGTGCCAGCAGCTTACGACTAGGCGGCGGGGAGCTGTTTTTT. This rearrangement joins TRBV11-2 to TRBJ2-2; weak D call: TRBD2 (6 bases). CDR1 SGHAT and CDR2 FQNNGV come from the germline V gene. V lost 2 bases and J 7 bases, leaving 11 bases between the germline ends. The CDR3 has 14 residues.

This clone has only one observation. The chain combines TRBV3-1 (or the pseudogene TRBV3-2) with TRBJ1-4, with TRBD1 matching over 9 bases. CDR3 length: 14 amino acids. Germline V gives CDR1 LGHDT, CDR2 YNNKEL (reference sequence). V lost 4 bases to trimming and J lost 7 bases; unmatched junction nucleotides: 4. CDR3 bases: TGTGCCAGCAGCCTATGGGACAGGGCTGAAAAACTGTTTTTT. This gives the protein CASSLWDRAEKLFF.

The V and J genes are TRBV28 and TRBJ2-7; a weak D match, TRBD1 (6 bases). V lost 2 bases and J 5 bases, leaving 16 bases between the germline ends. This CDR3 spans 15 amino acids. Germline-derived CDR1 and CDR2 are MDHEN and SYDVKM. CDR3 coding DNA: TGTGCCAGCAGTTTAAGTCCAGGGGAATTCAACGAGCAGTACTTC. It yields the protein CASSLSPGEFNEQYF.

This clone showed up just once. This chain joins TRBV15 and TRBJ2-5, with D hard to call. CDR1 LNHNV and CDR2 YYDKDF come from the germline V gene (reference sequence). The CDR3 has 13 amino acids. V dropped 5 bases and J dropped 4 bases, with 11 bases sitting between them. CDR3 sequence (DNA): TGTGCCACCAGCGTAGCTCTTGCAGAGACCCAGTACTTC. Its translation: CATSVALAETQYF.

The chain couples TRBV29-1 to TRBJ1-1, with TRBD1 matching over 8 bases. This CDR3 has 15 amino acids. CDR1 is SQVTM and CDR2 is ANQGSEA in the germline V gene. V lost 0 bases and J lost 5; bases outside the gene matches: 8. CDR3 region: CSVEDPRGLRTEAFF. In DNA, the CDR3 is TGCAGCGTTGAAGATCCCAGGGGGCTGAGAACTGAAGCTTTCTTT. Combining the CDR3 with reference TRBV29-1 and TRBJ1-1 gives the whole variable domain SAVISQKPSRDICQRGTSLTIQCQVDSQVTMMFWYRQQPGQSLTLIATANQGSEATYESGFVIDKFPISRPNLTFSTLTVSNMSPEDSSIYLCSVEDPRGLRTEAFFGQGTRLTVV.

This clone was seen only once. This chain uses TRBV27 with TRBJ1-6; D unclear. V was trimmed by 6 bases and J by 7 bases, leaving 19 bases between them. This CDR3 region has 16 residues. CDR1 is MNHEY, CDR2 SMNVEV, per germline (reference sequence). CDR3 coding DNA: TGTGCCAGCAGCGAGATCGGTGGGAGGTCGAATTCACCCCTCCACTTT. Its protein is CASSEIGGRSNSPLHF.

This clone was counted a single time. The rearrangement links TRBV6-5 to TRBJ2-3; TRBD2 matches 9 bases. With 6 bases clipped from V and 4 bases from J, the junction kept 8 bases outside the gene matches. Germline V gene lookup returns CDR1 MNHEY and CDR2 SVGAGI. The CDR3 is 15 amino acids. The CDR3 region is CASSQVAGESDTQYF. CDR3 nucleotide sequence: TGTGCCAGCAGCCAGGTAGCGGGAGAATCAGATACGCAGTATTTT.

This chain's CDR3 is CASRTGGSTKLGELFF. DNA of the CDR3: TGTGCCAGCAGGACCGGGGGATCTACGAAACTCGGGGAGCTGTTTTTT. This chain joins TRBV5-4 and TRBJ2-2, with D possibly being TRBD2 (6 bases). The V end lost 5 bases, the J end lost 7 bases, and 21 bases lay between the germline ends. Germline CDR1 and CDR2: SGHNT and YYREEE (reference sequence). The CDR3 consists of 16 residues.